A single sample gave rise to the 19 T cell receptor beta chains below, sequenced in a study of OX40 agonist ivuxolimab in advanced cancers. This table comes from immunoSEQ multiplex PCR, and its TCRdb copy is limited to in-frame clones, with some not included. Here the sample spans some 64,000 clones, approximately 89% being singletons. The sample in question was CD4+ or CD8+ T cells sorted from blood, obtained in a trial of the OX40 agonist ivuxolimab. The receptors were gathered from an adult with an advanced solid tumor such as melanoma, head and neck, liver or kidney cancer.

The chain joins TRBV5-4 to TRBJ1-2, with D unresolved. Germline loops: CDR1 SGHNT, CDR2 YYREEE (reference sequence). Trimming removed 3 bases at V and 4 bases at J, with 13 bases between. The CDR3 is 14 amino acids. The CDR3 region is CASSSSDGIYGYTF. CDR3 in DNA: TGTGCCAGCAGCTCCTCCGACGGGATCTATGGCTACACCTTC.

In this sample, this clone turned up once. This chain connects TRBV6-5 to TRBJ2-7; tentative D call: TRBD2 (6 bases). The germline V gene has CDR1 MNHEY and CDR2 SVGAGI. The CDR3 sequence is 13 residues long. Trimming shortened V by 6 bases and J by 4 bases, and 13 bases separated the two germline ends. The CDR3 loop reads CASSLNAGYEQYF. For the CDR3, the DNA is TGTGCCAGCAGCCTCAACGCGGGGTACGAGCAGTACTTC.

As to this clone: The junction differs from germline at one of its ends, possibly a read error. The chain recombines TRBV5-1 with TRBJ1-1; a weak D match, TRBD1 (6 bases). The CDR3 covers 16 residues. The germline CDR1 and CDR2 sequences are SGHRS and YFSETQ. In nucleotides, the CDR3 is TGCGCCAGCAGCTTGAGCGGGGGGGCTTTGAAAACTGAAGCTTTCTTT. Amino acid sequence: CASSLSGGALKTEAFF.

The CDR3 reads CASSFPQGRAFF. The CDR3 DNA is TGTGCCAGCAGTTTCCCCCAAGGTAGAGCTTTCTTT. The V call is TRBV28, the J call TRBJ1-1; the D is unclear. Germline CDR1 reads MDHEN; CDR2 reads SYDVKM. This CDR3 spans 12 amino acids. With 3 bases removed from V and 10 bases from J, the gap between germline ends came to 12 bases.

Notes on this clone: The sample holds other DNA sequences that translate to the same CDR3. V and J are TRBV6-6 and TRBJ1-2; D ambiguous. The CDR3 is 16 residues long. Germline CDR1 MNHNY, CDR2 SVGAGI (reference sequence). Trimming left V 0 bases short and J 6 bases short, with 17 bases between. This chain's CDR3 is CASSYSTFARKDGYTF. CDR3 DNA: TGTGCCAGCAGTTACTCGACCTTCGCCAGAAAAGATGGCTACACCTTC.

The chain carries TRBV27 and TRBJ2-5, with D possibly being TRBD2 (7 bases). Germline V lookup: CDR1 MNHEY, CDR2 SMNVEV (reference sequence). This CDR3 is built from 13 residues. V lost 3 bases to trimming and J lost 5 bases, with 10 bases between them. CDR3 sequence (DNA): TGTGCCAGCAGTTTCGAGGGGGGGGAGACCCAGTACTTC. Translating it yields CASSFEGGETQYF.

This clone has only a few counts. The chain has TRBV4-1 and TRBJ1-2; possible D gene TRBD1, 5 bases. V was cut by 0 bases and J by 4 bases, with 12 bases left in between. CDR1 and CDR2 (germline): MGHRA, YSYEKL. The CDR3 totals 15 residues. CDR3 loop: CASSQEGRQIYGYTF. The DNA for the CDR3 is TGCGCCAGCAGCCAAGAAGGCCGACAGATCTATGGCTACACCTTC.

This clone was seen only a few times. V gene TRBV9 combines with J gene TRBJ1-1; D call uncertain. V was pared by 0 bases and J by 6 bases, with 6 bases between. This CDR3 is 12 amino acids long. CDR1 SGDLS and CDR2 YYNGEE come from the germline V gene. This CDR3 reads CASSVGTPEAFF. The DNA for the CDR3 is TGTGCCAGCAGCGTAGGCACACCTGAAGCTTTCTTT.

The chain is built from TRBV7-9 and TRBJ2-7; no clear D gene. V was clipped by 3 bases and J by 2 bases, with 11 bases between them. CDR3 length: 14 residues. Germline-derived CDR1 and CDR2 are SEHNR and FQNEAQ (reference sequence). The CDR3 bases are TGTGCCAGCAGCTTTGAACATGGGACCTACGAGCAGTACTTC. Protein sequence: CASSFEHGTYEQYF.

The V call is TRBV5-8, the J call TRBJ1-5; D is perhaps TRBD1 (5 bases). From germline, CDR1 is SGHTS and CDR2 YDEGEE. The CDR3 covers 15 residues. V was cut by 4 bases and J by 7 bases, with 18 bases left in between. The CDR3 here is CASSRGQPSRQPQHF. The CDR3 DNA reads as TGTGCCAGCAGCAGGGGCCAACCCTCGAGGCAGCCCCAGCATTTT.

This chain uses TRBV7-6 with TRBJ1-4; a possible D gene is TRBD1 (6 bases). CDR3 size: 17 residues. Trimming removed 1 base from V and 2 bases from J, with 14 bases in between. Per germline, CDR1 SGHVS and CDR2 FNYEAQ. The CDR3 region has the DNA TGTGCCAGCAGCTTAGAGTACAGGGAGGCGACTAATGAAAAACTGTTTTTT. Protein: CASSLEYREATNEKLFF. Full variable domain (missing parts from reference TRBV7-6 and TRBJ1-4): GAGVSQSPRYKVTKRGQDVALRCDPISGHVSLYWYRQALGQGPEFLTYFNYEAQQDKSGLPNDRFSAERPEGSISTLTIQRTEQRDSAMYRCASSLEYREATNEKLFFGSGTQLSVL.

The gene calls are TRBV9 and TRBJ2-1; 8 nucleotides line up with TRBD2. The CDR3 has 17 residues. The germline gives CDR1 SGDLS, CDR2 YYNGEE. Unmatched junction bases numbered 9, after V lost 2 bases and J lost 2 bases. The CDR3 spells CASSVEARGGPYNEQFF. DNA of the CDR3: TGTGCCAGCAGCGTGGAAGCCCGGGGGGGCCCCTACAATGAGCAGTTCTTC.

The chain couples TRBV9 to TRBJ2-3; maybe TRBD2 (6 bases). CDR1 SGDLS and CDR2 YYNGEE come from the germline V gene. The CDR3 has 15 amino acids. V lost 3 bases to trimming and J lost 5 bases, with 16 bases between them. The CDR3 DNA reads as TGTGCCAGCAGCGAGGGCCTCACGGGGGTAGATACGCAGTATTTT. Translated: CASSEGLTGVDTQYF.

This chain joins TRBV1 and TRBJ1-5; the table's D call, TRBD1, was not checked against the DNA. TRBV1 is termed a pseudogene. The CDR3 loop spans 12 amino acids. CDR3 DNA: TGCACCAGCAGCCAGGGCCCCTCGCCCCAGCATTTT. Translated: CTSSQGPSPQHF.

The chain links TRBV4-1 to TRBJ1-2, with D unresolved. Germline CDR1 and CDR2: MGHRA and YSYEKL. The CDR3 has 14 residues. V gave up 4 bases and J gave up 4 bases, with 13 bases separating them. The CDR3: CASSPPGEGYGYTF. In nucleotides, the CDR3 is TGCGCCAGCAGCCCCCCGGGAGAAGGCTATGGCTACACCTTC.

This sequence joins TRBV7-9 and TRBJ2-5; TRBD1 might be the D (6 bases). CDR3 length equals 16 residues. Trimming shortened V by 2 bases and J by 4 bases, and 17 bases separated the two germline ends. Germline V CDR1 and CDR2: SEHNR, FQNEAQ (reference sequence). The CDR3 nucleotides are TGTGCCAGCAGCTTAATTGAGGAACAGGGATTAGAGACCCAGTACTTC. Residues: CASSLIEEQGLETQYF.

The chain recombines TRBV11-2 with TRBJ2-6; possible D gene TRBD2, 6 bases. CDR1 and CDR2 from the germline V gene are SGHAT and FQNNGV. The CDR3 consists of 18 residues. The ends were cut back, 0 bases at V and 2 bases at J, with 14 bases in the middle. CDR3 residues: CASSLEPSGETGANVLTF. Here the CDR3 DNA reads TGTGCCAGCAGCTTAGAGCCGTCGGGGGAAACTGGGGCCAACGTCCTGACTTTC.

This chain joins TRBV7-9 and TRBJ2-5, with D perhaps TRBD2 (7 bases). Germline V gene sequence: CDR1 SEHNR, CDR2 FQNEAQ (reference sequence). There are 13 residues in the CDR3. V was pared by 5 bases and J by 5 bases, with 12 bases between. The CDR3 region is CASSPGGRETQYF. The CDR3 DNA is TGTGCCAGCAGCCCCGGGGGGCGGGAGACCCAGTACTTC. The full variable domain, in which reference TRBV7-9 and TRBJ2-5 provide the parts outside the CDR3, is DTGVSQNPRHKITKRGQNVTFRCDPISEHNRLYWYRQTLGQGPEFLTYFQNEAQLEKSRLLSDRFSAERPKGSFSTLEIQRTEQGDSAMYLCASSPGGRETQYFGPGTRLLVL.

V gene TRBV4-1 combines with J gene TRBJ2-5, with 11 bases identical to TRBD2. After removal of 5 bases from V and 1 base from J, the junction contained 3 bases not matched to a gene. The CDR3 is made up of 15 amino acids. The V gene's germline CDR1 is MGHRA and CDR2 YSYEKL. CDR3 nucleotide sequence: TGCGCCAGCAGCGATACTAGCGGGGGCCAAGAGACCCAGTACTTC. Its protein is CASSDTSGGQETQYF.